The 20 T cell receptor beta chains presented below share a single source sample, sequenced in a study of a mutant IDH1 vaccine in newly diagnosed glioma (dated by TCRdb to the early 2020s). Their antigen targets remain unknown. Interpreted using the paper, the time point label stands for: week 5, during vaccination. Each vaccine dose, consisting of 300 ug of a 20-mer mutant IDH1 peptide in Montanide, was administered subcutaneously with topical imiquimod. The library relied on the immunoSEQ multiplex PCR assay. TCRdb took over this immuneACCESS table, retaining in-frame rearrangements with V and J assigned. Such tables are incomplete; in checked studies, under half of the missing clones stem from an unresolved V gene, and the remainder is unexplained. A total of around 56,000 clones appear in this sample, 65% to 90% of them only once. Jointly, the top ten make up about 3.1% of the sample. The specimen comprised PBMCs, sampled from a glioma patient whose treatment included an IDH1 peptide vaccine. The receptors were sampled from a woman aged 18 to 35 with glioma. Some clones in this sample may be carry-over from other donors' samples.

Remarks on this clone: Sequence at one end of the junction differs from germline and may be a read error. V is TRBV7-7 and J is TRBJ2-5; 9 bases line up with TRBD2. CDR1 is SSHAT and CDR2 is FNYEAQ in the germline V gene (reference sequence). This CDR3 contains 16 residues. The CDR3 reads CASRLGTGTSKETQYF. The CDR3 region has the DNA TGTGCTAGCAGATTAGGTACCGGGACTAGCAAAGAGACCCAGTACTTC. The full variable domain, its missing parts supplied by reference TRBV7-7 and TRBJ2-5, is GAGVSQSPRYKVTKRGQDVTLRCDPISSHATLYWYQQALGQGPEFLTYFNYEAQPDKSGLPSDRFSAERPEGSISTLTIQRTEQRDSAMYRCASRLGTGTSKETQYFGPGTRLLVL.

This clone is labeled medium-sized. CDR3 DNA: TGCGCCAGCAGTGAGTCAAGCGGAGACCCTCGGGGGGAGCTGTTTTTT. Protein product: CASSESSGDPRGELFF. The V call is TRBV10-1, the J call TRBJ2-2; tentative D call: TRBD2 (5 bases). CDR3 size: 16 residues. Trimming shortened V by 0 bases and J by 8 bases, and 16 bases separated the two germline ends. CDR1 and CDR2 from the germline V gene are WNHNN and SYGVQD (reference sequence).

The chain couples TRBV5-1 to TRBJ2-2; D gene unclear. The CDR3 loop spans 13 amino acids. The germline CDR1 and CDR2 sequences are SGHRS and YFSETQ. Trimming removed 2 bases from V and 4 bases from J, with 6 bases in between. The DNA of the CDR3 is TGCGCCAGCAGCTTTTTGAGCACCGGGGAGCTGTTTTTT. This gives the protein CASSFLSTGELFF.

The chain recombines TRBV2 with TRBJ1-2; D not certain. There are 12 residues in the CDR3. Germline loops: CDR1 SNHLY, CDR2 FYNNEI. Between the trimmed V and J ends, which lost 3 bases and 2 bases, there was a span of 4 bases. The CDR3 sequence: CASSENNYGYTF. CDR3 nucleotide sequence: TGTGCCAGCAGTGAGAACAACTATGGCTACACCTTC.

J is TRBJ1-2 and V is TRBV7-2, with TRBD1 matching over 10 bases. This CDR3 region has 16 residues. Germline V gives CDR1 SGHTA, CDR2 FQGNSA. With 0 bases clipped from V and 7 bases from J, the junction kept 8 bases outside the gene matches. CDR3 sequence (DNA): TGTGCCAGCAGCTTAGCCCGTGGGACAGGGGACAGTGGCTACACCTTC. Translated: CASSLARGTGDSGYTF.

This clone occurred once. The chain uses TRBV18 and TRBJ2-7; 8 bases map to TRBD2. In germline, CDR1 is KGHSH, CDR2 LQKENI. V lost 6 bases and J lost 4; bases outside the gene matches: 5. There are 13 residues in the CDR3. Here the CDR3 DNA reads TGTGCCAGCTCCCTTAGCGGGGTATACGAGCAGTACTTC. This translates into CASSLSGVYEQYF.

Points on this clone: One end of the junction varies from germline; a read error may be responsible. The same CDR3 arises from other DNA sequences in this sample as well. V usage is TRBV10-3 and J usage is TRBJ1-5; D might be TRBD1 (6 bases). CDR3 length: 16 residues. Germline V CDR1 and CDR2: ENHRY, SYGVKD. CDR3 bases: TGCGCCATCAGCACGAACCCAGGGGACACCAATCAGCCCCAGCATTTT. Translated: CAISTNPGDTNQPQHF.

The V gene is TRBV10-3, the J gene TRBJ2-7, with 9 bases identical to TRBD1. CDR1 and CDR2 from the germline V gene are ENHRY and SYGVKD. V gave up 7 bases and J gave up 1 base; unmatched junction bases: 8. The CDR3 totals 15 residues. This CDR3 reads CAITRQGDGSYEQYF. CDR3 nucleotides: TGTGCCATCACCCGACAGGGGGACGGTTCCTACGAGCAGTACTTC.

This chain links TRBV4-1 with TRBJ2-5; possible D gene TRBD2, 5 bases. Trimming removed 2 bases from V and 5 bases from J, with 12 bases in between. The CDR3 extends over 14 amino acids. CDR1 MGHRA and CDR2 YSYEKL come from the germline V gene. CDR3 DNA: TGCGCCAGCAGCCAACCTCGGGAACGGGAGACCCAGTACTTC. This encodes CASSQPRERETQYF.

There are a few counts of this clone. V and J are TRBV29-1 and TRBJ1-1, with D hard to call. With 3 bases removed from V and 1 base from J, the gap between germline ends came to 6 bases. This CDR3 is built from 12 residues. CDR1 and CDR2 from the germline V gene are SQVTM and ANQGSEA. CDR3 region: CSVEGPNTEAFF. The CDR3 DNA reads TGCAGCGTTGAGGGCCCGAACACTGAAGCTTTCTTT.

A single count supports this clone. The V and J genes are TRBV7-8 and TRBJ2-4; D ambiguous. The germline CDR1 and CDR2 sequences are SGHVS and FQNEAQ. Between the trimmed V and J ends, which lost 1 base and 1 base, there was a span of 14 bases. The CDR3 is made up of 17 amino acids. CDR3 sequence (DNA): TGTGCCAGCAGCTTAGTTGGGGAAGCGCCTGCCAAAAACATTCAGTACTTC. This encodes CASSLVGEAPAKNIQYF.

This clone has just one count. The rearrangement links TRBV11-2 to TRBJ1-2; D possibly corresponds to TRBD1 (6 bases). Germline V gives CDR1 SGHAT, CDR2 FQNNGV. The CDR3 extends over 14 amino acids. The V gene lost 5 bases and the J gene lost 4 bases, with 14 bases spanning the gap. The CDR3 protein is CASSNALQGYGYTF. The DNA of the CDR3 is TGTGCCAGCAGCAACGCCCTACAGGGCTATGGCTACACCTTC. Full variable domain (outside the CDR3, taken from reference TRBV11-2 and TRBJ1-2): EAGVAQSPRYKIIEKRQSVAFWCNPISGHATLYWYQQILGQGPKLLIQFQNNGVVDDSQLPKDRFSAERLKGVDSTLKIQPAKLEDSAVYLCASSNALQGYGYTFGSGTRLTVV.

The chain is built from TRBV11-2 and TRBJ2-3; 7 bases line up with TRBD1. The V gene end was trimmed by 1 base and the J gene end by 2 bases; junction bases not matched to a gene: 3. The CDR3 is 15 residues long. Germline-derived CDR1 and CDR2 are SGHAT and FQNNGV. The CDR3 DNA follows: TGTGCCAGCAGCTTAGGGGACAGCCCCACAGATACGCAGTATTTT. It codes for CASSLGDSPTDTQYF.

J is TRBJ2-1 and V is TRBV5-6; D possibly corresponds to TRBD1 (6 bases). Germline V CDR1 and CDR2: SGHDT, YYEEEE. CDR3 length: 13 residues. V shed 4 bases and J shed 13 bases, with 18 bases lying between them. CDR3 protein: CASSTGDRFTQFF. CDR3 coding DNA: TGTGCCAGCAGCACCGGTGACAGGTTTACTCAGTTCTTC.

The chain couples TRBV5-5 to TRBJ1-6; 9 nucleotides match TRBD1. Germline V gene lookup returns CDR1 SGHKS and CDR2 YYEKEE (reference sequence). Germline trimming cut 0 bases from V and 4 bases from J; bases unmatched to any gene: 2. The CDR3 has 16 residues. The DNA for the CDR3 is TGTGCCAGCAGCTTGGCACAGGGGGCATATAATTCACCCCTCCACTTT. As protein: CASSLAQGAYNSPLHF.

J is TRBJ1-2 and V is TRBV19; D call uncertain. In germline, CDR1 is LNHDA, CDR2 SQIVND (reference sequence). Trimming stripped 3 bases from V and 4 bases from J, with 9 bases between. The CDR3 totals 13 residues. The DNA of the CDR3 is TGTGCCAGTAGTATGGACGGCGGCTATGGCTACACCTTC. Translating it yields CASSMDGGYGYTF.

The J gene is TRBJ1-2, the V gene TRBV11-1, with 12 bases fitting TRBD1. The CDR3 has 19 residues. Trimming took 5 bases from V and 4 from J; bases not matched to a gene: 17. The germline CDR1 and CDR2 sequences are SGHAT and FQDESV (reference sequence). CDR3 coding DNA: TGTGCCAGCAGCCCCTCCGGGACAGGGGGCTCCCGGTGGATCTATGGCTACACCTTC. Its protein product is CASSPSGTGGSRWIYGYTF.

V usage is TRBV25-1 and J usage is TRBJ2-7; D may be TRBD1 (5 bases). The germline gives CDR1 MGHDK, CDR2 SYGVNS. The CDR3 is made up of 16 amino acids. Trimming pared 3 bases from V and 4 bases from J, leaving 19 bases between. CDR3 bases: TGTGCCAGCAGTGATTCAAGAGATCAGGGCGCGTACGAGCAGTACTTC. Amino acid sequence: CASSDSRDQGAYEQYF.

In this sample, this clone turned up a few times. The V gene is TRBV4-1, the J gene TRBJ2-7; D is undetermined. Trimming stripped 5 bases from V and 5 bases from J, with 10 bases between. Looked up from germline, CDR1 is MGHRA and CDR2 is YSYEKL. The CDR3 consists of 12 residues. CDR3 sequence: CASSGLEDEQYF. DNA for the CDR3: TGCGCCAGCAGCGGGCTCGAGGACGAGCAGTACTTC.

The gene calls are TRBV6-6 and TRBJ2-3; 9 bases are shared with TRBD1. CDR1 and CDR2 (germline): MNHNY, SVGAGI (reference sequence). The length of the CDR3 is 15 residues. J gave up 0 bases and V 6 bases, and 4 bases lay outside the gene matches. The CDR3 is CASRYRGQSTDTQYF. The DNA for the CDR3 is TGTGCCAGCAGATACAGGGGGCAAAGCACAGATACGCAGTATTTT.